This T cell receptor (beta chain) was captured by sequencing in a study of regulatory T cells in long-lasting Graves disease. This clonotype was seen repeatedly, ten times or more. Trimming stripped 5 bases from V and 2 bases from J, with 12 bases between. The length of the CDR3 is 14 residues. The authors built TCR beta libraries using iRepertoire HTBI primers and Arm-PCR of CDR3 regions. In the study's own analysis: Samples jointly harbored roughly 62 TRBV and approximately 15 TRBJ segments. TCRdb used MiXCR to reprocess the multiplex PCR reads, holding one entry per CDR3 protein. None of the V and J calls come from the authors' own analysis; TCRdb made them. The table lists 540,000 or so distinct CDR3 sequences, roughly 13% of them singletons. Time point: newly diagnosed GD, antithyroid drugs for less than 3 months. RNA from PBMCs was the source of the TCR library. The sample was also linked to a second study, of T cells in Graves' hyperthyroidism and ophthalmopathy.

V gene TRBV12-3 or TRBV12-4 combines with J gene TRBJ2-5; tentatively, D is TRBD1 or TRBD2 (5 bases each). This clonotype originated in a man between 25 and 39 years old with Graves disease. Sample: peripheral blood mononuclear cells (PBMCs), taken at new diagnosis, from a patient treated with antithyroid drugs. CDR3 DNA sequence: TGTGCCAGCAGTGATTCGGGGCAGCAAGAGACCCAGTACTTC. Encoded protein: CASSDSGQQETQYF.